The source of this TCR beta chain is a study of shared clonotypes between healthy human individuals (dated by TCRdb to the early 2020s). About the investigation overall: Two women and a few men aged 18 to 49 years were included in the cohort. To increase sequencing depth and limit assay-specific biases, different laboratories used diverse techniques to prepare libraries and sequence TCR repertoires. Per donor, three plates each were used for CD4 naive and CD4 memory, two for CD8 naive, and one for CD8 memory. Each donor's leukapheresis produced roughly between roughly 0.85 and 9.5 billion PBMCs. To estimate repertoire size and how much clonotype sharing occurs between individuals, the study deeply sequenced the blood TCR repertoires of several healthy adults.

TCR CDR3 regions were amplified from genomic DNA by multiplex PCR using the deep immunoSEQ assay. Genomic DNA extracted from each cell subset was distributed evenly over all wells of several immunoSEQ 96-well plates, and each plate served as one replicate. Each replicate PCR for sorted subsets received roughly 0.2 ug genomic DNA, equal to about 30,000 T cell genomes. Purified libraries were quantified with a Qubit 3.0 fluorometer, sized on a Bioanalyzer 2100, and re-quantified with the KAPA Library Quantification kit. Each immunoSEQ 96-well plate was sequenced on its own single-read 150-cycle Illumina NextSeq 550 flow cell. As for the original processing: Because only junctional sequences without quality scores were contained in the immunoSEQ output, filtering matching that applied to full-length reads could not be performed. To assign V/J genes and CDR3, sequences were annotated using PyIR, a Python wrapper for IgBLAST v1.9, with IMGT germline references. Reads were removed for weak V/J assignments (E-value above 1e-6), missing CDR3, stop codons, out-of-frame junctions, or ambiguous translated residues. A V3J clonotype was defined by an identical inferred V gene, J gene, and CDR3 amino acid sequence. To compute the percentage overlap between repertoires, the number of shared unique clonotypes was divided by the size of the smaller repertoire. RTK rarefaction, the Chao1 estimator, and Recon v2.1 estimates of unobserved clonotypes were used to assess repertoire richness. Generation probabilities for all TCRbeta clonotypes obtained by the gDNA method from a handful of donors were computed using OLGA. Imported from immuneACCESS, the table was reduced by TCRdb to in-frame sequences with V and J called. These copies leave out some clones; in studies compared against another copy, an unresolved V gene accounts for under half, and the cause of the remainder is not known. V and J calls and clone size are copied from that table; D and trimming were computed from the DNA. The sample includes roughly 2.2 million clones, with 85% to 95% observed a single time. In total, the top ten clones hold 0.37% of the sample.

Results the study describes overall, beyond this receptor: Rarefaction of sorted-subset datasets indicated incomplete sequencing despite the large sequencing depth. Pairwise subsampling led to the expectation that sequencing depth would affect the degree of clonotype sharing among donors. Compared with non-shared clonotypes, the clonotypes found in all four sorted-subset donors had higher generation probabilities. Sampling was restricted to blood, and TCR repertoires in tissues likely differ from the TCR repertoires found in blood. Naive subsets generally had larger estimated clonotype richness than memory subsets. Because the study included only a small number of donors, the genetic and exposure-history diversity represented was limited. Sharing across four donors was observed for around 5% of naive CD4, about 4% of naive CD8, about 2.5% of memory CD4, and about 0.4% of memory CD8 clonotypes.

Donors were healthy HIV-negative adults with no recently reported acute infections or vaccinations. Every donor was a Caucasian adult living in Nashville, Tennessee, USA. CD4+ T cells were enriched by magnetic negative selection; naive cells were then positively selected on CD45RA, and the negative fraction formed the memory subset. Blood was obtained by leukapheresis, after which PBMCs were separated by Ficoll-Histopaque density gradient centrifugation and cryopreserved in liquid nitrogen vapor phase. Analytical flow cytometry was used to check the purity and quantity of every magnetically sorted T cell population. Genomic DNA was isolated from every sorted fraction and measured by UV absorbance on a Nanodrop 2000c. This clone occurred a few times. Its cognate antigen has yet to be identified. There are no base qualities to consult, and no much larger clone falls within one base. Sequenced: naive CD4+ T cells from PBMCs. The sample's cell subset or site label, in plain terms: CD45RA+ positively selected. This clonotype was sampled from a man younger than 35 in good health. Some clones in this sample may be carry-over from other donors' samples.

The CDR3 here reads CASSRTGSAEAFF. The DNA sequence is as follows: TGCGCCAGCAGCCGAACAGGGAGCGCTGAAGCTTTCTTT. The receptor chain draws on TRBV5-1 and TRBJ1-1, with a weak D call of TRBD1 (6 bases match). V drops 4 bases and J drops 6 bases, leaving 13 bases in between. Inclusive of the bounding cysteine and phenylalanine, the CDR3 is 13 residues long. The read is trimmed to its CDR3 DNA, 39 bases read in frame from base 1. The germline V gene specifies SGHRS as CDR1 and YFSETQ as CDR2.